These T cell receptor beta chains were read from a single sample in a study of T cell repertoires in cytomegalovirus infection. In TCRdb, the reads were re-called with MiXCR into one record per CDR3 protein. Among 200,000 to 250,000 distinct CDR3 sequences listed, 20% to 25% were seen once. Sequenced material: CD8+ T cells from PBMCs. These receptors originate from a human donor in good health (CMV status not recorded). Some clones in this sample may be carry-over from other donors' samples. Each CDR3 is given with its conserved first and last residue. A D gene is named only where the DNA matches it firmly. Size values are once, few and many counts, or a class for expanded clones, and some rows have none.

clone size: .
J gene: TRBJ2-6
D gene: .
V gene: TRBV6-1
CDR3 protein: CASSPSGGSWANVLTF
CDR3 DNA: TGTGCCAGCAGCCCCAGTGGCGGTTCGTGGGCCAACGTCCTGACTTTC

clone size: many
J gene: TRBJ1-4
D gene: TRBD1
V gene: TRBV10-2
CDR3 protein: CASKETGHEKLFF
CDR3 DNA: TGCGCCAGCAAAGAGACAGGGCATGAAAAACTGTTTTTT

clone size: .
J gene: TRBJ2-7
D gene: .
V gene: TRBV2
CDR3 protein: CASGRGQYF
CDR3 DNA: TGTGCCAGCGGGCGGGGGCAGTACTTC

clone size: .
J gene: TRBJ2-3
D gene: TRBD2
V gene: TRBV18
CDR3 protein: CASSPPSGGVTDTQYF
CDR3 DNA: TGTGCCAGCTCACCACCCTCCGGGGGGGTTACAGATACGCAGTATTTT

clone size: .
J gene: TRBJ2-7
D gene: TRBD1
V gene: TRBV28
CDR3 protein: CASNSGTGESYEQYF
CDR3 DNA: TGTGCCAGCAACTCCGGAACAGGGGAATCCTACGAGCAGTACTTC

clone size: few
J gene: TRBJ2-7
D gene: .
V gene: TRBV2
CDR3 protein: CASSDLAGEVYEQYF
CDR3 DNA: TGTGCCAGCAGTGATTTGGCAGGGGAGGTTTACGAGCAGTACTTC

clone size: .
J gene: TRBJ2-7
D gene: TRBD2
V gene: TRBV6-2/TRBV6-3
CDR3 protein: CASSHELTSGINEQYF
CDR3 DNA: TGTGCCAGCAGTCACGAGTTGACTAGCGGTATTAACGAGCAGTACTTC

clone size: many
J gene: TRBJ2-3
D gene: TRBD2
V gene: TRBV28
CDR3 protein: CASSDISGGAEDTQYF
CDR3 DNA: TGTGCCAGCAGCGATATTAGCGGGGGGGCCGAGGATACGCAGTATTTT

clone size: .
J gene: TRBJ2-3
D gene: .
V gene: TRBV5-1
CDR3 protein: CASAGSDTQYF
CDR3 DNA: TGCGCCAGCGCGGGATCAGATACGCAGTATTTT

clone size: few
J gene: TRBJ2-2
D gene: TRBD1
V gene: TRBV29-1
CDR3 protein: CSVERTGANTGELFF
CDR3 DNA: TGCAGCGTTGAAAGGACAGGGGCGAACACCGGGGAGCTGTTTTTT

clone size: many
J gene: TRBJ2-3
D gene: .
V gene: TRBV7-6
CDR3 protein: CASSPEPNTDTQYF
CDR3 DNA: TGTGCCAGCAGCCCCGAGCCCAACACAGATACGCAGTATTTT

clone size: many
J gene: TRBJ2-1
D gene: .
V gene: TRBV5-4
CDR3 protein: CASSTTGGSFNEQFF
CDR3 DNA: TGTGCCAGCAGCACGACCGGAGGGTCATTCAATGAGCAGTTCTTC

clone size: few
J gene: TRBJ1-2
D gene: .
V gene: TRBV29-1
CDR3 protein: CSVPRVPHGYTF
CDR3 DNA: TGCAGCGTTCCCAGGGTTCCGCACGGCTACACCTTC

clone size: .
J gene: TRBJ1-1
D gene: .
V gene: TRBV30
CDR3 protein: CAWSVNWNTEAFF
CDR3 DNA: TGTGCCTGGAGTGTAAATTGGAACACTGAAGCTTTCTTT

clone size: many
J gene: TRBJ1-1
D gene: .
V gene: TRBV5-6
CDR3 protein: CASSLVRRVGTEAFF
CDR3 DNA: TGTGCCAGCAGCTTGGTTCGCAGGGTAGGCACTGAAGCTTTCTTT

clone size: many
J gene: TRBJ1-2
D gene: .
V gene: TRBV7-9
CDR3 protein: CASSFYASGDRGYTF
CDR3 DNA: TGTGCCAGCAGCTTTTACGCATCAGGGGATCGCGGCTACACCTTC

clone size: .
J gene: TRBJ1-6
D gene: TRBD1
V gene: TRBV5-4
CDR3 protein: CASSFRQGALSSYNSPLHF
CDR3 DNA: TGTGCCAGCAGCTTTCGACAGGGGGCCCTGAGCTCCTATAATTCACCCCTCCACTTT

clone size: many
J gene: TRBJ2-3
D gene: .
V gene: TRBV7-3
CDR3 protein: CASSLKGGGTDTQYF
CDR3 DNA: TGTGCCAGCAGCTTAAAGGGGGGCGGGACAGATACGCAGTATTTT

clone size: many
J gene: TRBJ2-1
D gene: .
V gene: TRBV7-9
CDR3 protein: CASSPRDHDPNEQFF
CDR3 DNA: TGTGCCAGCAGCCCAAGGGACCACGACCCCAATGAGCAGTTCTTC

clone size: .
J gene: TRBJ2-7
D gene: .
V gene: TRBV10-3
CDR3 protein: CAISDGRTEQYF
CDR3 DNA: TGTGCCATCAGTGATGGGAGGACCGAGCAGTACTTC

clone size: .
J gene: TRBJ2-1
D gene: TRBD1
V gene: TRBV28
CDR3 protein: CASSRPGQGLYEQFF
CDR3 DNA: TGTGCCAGCAGCCGACCGGGACAGGGGCTTTATGAGCAGTTCTTC

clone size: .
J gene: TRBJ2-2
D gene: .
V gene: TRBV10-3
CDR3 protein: CAISEAGATGELFF
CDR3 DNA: TGTGCCATCAGTGAGGCAGGGGCCACCGGGGAGCTGTTTTTT

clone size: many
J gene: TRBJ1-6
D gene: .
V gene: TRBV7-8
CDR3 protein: CASSPGPGPRDSPLHF
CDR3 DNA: TGTGCCAGCAGCCCAGGACCTGGACCAAGGGATTCACCCCTCCACTTT

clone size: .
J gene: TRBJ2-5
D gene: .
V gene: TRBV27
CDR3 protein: CASSSGLGVVTQYF
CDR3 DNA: TGTGCCAGCAGCTCAGGACTTGGTGTGGTGACCCAGTACTTC

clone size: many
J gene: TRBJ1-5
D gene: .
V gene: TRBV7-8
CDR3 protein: CASSSPGYSNQPQHF
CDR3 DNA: TGTGCCAGCAGCTCTCCAGGGTATAGCAATCAGCCCCAGCATTTT

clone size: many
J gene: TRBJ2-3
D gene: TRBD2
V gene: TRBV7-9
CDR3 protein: CASSFLGAGGYTDTQYF
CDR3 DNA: TGTGCCAGCAGCTTCCTCGGTGCGGGGGGATACACAGATACGCAGTATTTT

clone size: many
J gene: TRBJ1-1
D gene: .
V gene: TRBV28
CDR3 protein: CASSSMGSPAEAFF
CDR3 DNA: TGTGCCAGCAGTTCCATGGGTTCTCCCGCTGAAGCTTTCTTT

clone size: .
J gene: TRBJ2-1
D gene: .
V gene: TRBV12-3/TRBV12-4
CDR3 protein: CASSFDQDNEQFF
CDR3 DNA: TGTGCCAGCAGCTTCGACCAAGACAATGAGCAGTTCTTC

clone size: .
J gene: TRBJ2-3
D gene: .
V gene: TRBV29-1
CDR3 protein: CSVEKGRPDTQYF
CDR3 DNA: TGCAGCGTTGAAAAGGGCAGACCAGATACGCAGTATTTT

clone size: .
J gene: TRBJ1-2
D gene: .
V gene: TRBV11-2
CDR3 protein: CASSSTSGTNYGYTF
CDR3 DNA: TGTGCCAGCAGCTCTACTTCGGGGACTAACTATGGCTACACCTTC

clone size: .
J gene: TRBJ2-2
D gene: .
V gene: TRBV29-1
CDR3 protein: CSVDQGDNTGELFF
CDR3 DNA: TGCAGCGTTGACCAGGGCGATAACACCGGGGAGCTGTTTTTT

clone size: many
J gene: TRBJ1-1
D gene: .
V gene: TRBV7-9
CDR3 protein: CASSPQWGARRNTEAFF
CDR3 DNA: TGTGCCAGCAGCCCCCAGTGGGGGGCGCGTAGGAACACTGAAGCTTTCTTT

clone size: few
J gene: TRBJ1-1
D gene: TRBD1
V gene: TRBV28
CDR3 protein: CASSFRGELSEAFF
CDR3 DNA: TGTGCCAGCAGTTTCAGGGGGGAGTTAAGTGAAGCTTTCTTT

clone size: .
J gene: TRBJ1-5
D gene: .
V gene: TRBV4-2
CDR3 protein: CASSPRTDSNQPQHF
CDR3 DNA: TGTGCCAGCAGCCCCCGGACAGATAGCAATCAGCCCCAGCATTTT

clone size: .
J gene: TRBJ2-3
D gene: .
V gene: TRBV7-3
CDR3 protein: CAGGGGLTDTQYF
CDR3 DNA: TGTGCCGGGGGGGGGGGGCTCACAGATACGCAGTATTTT

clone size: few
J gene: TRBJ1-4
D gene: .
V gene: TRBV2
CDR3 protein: CASSESSGSREKLFF
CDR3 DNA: TGTGCCAGCAGTGAATCGAGCGGGAGTAGGGAAAAACTGTTTTTT

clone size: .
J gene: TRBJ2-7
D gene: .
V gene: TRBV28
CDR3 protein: CATRDGPYEQYF
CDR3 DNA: TGTGCCACACGGGACGGACCCTACGAGCAGTACTTC

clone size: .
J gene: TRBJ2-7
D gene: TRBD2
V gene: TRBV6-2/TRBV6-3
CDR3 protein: CASSSLAGRIEQYF
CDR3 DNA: TGTGCCAGCAGTTCCCTAGCGGGGCGGATAGAGCAGTACTTC

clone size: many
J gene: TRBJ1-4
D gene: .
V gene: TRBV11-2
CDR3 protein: CASSLGVYPEVFF
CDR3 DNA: TGTGCCAGCAGCTTAGGGGTGTACCCCGAGGTGTTTTTT

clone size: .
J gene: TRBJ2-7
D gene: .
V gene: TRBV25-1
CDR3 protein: CASSEGTSYEQYF
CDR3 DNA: TGTGCCAGCAGTGAGGGGACCTCCTACGAGCAGTACTTC

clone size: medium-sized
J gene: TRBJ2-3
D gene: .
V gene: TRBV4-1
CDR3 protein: CASSQVYDTQYF
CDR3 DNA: TGCGCCAGCAGCCAAGTATATGATACGCAGTATTTT

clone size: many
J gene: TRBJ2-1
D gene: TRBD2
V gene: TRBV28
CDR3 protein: CASSLLVLAGGSSYNEQFF
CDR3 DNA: TGTGCCAGCAGTTTATTAGTACTAGCGGGGGGAAGCTCCTACAATGAGCAGTTCTTC

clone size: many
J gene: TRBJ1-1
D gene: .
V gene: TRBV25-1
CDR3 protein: CASSEAQGSTEAFF
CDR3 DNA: TGTGCCAGCAGTGAGGCACAGGGATCAACTGAAGCTTTCTTT

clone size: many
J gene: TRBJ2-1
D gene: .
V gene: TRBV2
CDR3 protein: CASSFDVYEQFF
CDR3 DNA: TGTGCCAGCAGTTTCGACGTCTATGAGCAGTTCTTC

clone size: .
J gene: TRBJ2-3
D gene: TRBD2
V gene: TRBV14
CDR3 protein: CASSSGTSGGGTQYF
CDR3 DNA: TGTGCCAGCAGTTCCGGGACTAGCGGGGGCGGTACGCAGTATTTT

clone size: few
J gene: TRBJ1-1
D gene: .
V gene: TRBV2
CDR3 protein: CASSYLGGLTNTEAFF
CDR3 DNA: TGTGCCAGCAGTTACCTAGGGGGTCTAACGAACACTGAAGCTTTCTTT